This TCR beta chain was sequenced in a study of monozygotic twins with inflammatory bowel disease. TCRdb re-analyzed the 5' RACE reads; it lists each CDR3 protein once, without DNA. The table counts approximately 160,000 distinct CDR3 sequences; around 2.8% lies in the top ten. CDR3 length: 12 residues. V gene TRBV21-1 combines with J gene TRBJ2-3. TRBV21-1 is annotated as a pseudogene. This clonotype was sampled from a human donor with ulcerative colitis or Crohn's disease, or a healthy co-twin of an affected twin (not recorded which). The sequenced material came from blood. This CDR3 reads CASSRVPDTQYF.